This is a list of T cell receptor beta chains from one sample in a study of CD8+ T cells in alopecia areata. Clones were sequenced by immunoSEQ multiplex PCR, and TCRdb holds only the in-frame ones, with some missing. Of 110,000 or so clones detected, 50% to 65% appear once; the ten largest clones hold roughly 3.5%. Specimen: CD4+ T cells sorted from blood, collected at week 24, from a patient treated with tofacitinib. These receptors were obtained from a human donor with alopecia areata. The CDR3 runs from the conserved cysteine through the conserved F or W. D genes are given only for firm matches. Where a row states a size, it is once, few, many or the class of an expanded clone; other rows omit it.

D gene | clone size | J gene | V gene | CDR3 DNA | CDR3 protein
NA | NA | TRBJ1-2 | TRBV5-4 | TGTGCCAGCAGCTTGGAGAGGGGAGGAGGCTACACCTTC | CASSLERGGGYTF
NA | few | TRBJ2-2 | TRBV29-1 | TGCAGCGTTGGAAGACAGGGAGGATTGAGCACCGGGGAGCTGTTTTTT | CSVGRQGGLSTGELFF
TRBD1 | NA | TRBJ2-7 | TRBV9 | TGTGCCAGCAGCGAGGGGACAGCCTCCTACGAGCAGTACTTC | CASSEGTASYEQYF
NA | NA | TRBJ2-5 | TRBV9 | TGTGCCAGCAGCGCTACTCCGACGGAGCAAGAGACCCAGTACTTC | CASSATPTEQETQYF
NA | few | TRBJ2-1 | TRBV4-3 | TGCGCCAGCAGCCAAGATGAAAGGGGAGGAGGCTACAATGAGCAGTTCTTC | CASSQDERGGGYNEQFF
TRBD1 | NA | TRBJ2-2 | TRBV7-2 | TGTGCCAGCAGCTTAGCGGGACAGGCAACCGGGGAGCTGTTTTTT | CASSLAGQATGELFF
NA | few | TRBJ2-1 | TRBV29-1 | TGCAGCGTTGAATGGGCACAGAACAATGAGCAGTTCTTC | CSVEWAQNNEQFF
NA | few | TRBJ1-2 | TRBV20-1 | TGCAGTGCGCCAGGGTATGGCTACACCTTC | CSAPGYGYTF
NA | once | TRBJ2-7 | TRBV29-1 | TGCAGCTCCACTCTCTCGGGGGCCGGGGGCGAGCAGTACTTC | CSSTLSGAGGEQYF
NA | once | TRBJ2-3 | TRBV5-6 | TGTGCCAGCAGCTTGAGAGGGGTAGGATCAGATACGCAGTATTTT | CASSLRGVGSDTQYF
NA | NA | TRBJ2-7 | TRBV6-1 | TGTGCCAGCAGTGAAGAGAGGGCGGGGACGGCTGACTTC | CASSEERAGTADF
NA | NA | TRBJ1-6 | TRBV9 | TGTGCCAGCAGCGTAGCTTACGGCTATAATTCACCCCTCCACTTT | CASSVAYGYNSPLHF
NA | few | TRBJ2-5 | TRBV10-3 | TGTGCCATCAGTGCGACTCCCCAAGAGACCCAGTACTTC | CAISATPQETQYF
NA | NA | TRBJ2-1 | TRBV5-1 | TGCGCCAGCAGCTTGGATCAGGGGTACAATGAGCAGTTCTTC | CASSLDQGYNEQFF
NA | few | TRBJ2-7 | TRBV7-9 | TGTGCCAGCAGCGCACAGTCAATATCCTACGAGCAGTACTTC | CASSAQSISYEQYF
TRBD1 | few | TRBJ1-4 | TRBV5-1 | TGCGCCAGCAGCCTCGGACAGGGAAGTGAAAAACTGTTTTTT | CASSLGQGSEKLFF
TRBD1 | few | TRBJ2-5 | TRBV4-2 | TGTGCCAGCAGCCCAGGGACAGCTGGCCAAGAGACCCAGTACTTC | CASSPGTAGQETQYF
NA | NA | TRBJ1-4 | TRBV6-5 | TGTGCCAGCAGTCAGGCAACTAATGAAAAACTGTTTTTT | CASSQATNEKLFF
NA | NA | TRBJ1-2 | TRBV5-1 | TGCGCCAGCAGCCAGGGTTTCGACGCCGACTATGGCTACACCTTC | CASSQGFDADYGYTF
TRBD2 | once | TRBJ2-3 | TRBV30 | TGTGCCTGGATCCGACCTAGCGGGGGGACAGATACGCAGTATTTT | CAWIRPSGGTDTQYF
NA | few | TRBJ1-3 | TRBV2 | TGTGCCAGCAGTGACTCGATCCGCTCTGGAAACACCATATATTTT | CASSDSIRSGNTIYF
TRBD2 | NA | TRBJ2-5 | TRBV7-2 | TGTGCCAGCAGCAGAAGGGCTAGCGGGGGGAAAGAGACCCAGTACTTC | CASSRRASGGKETQYF
TRBD2 | NA | TRBJ2-3 | TRBV11-2 | TGTGCCAGCAGCTTCCTTAGCGGGGGGAAAGATACGCAGTATTTT | CASSFLSGGKDTQYF
NA | few | TRBJ1-2 | TRBV30 | TGTGCCTCCAAACGTCTACCTAACTATGGCTACACCTTC | CASKRLPNYGYTF
NA | NA | TRBJ1-1 | TRBV2 | TGTGCCAGCTTAAGGCAGATGAACACTGAAGCTTTCTTT | CASLRQMNTEAFF
TRBD2 | NA | TRBJ2-7 | TRBV7-9 | TGTGCCAGCAGCTTAGGACTAGCGGGGACCTACGAGCAGTACTTC | CASSLGLAGTYEQYF
NA | once | TRBJ2-4 | TRBV12-1 | TGTGCCAGCAGCTTTCGTCCTAGCGGGGCCAAAAACATTCAGTACTTC | CASSFRPSGAKNIQYF
NA | NA | TRBJ1-5 | TRBV30 | TGTGCCTGGAGTATGGGCAATCAGCCCCAGCATTTT | CAWSMGNQPQHF
NA | NA | TRBJ2-5 | TRBV29-1 | TGCAGCGTTGAAGAAGGGGGGGAGACCCAGTACTTC | CSVEEGGETQYF
NA | NA | TRBJ1-2 | TRBV6-5 | TGTGCCAGCAGTACGGGTCGACCCCGGGGCTACACCTTC | CASSTGRPRGYTF
NA | NA | TRBJ2-3 | TRBV6-6 | TGTGCCAGCAGTGGAAGGAAGGATACAGATACGCAGTATTTT | CASSGRKDTDTQYF
NA | NA | TRBJ2-1 | TRBV6-4 | TGTGCCAGCAGTGCCACGGGGGACGGTGAGCAGTTCTTC | CASSATGDGEQFF
NA | NA | TRBJ2-7 | TRBV6-5 | TGTGCCAGCAGTTACTCGGAGGGAACCTACGAGCAGTACTTC | CASSYSEGTYEQYF
TRBD1 | few | TRBJ2-7 | TRBV28 | TGTGCCAGCAGTTTCAACAGGGGGCTCTACGAGCAGTACTTC | CASSFNRGLYEQYF
NA | NA | TRBJ1-6 | TRBV6-1 | TGTGCCGTAAAAGGCTCCGAGATTTCACCCCTCCACTTT | CAVKGSEISPLHF
NA | once | TRBJ1-5 | TRBV15 | TGTGCCACCAGCAGAGATCAGGGTCATCAGCCCCAGCATTTT | CATSRDQGHQPQHF
NA | NA | TRBJ2-2 | TRBV5-1 | TGCGCCAGCAGCTTGGAGGTAGGGGCCGGGGAGCTGTTTTTT | CASSLEVGAGELFF
NA | few | TRBJ1-2 | TRBV6-5 | TGTGCCAGCAGTGGGGGCTATGGCTACACCTTC | CASSGGYGYTF
TRBD2 | NA | TRBJ2-6 | TRBV5-1 | TGCGCCAGCACTAGCGGGCCTCTGGGGGCCAACGTCCTGACTTTC | CASTSGPLGANVLTF
TRBD2 | NA | TRBJ2-3 | TRBV10-3 | TGTGCCATCGGCGGGGGACCAGATACGCAGTATTTT | CAIGGGPDTQYF
NA | few | TRBJ1-1 | TRBV14 | TGTGCCAGCAGTACGGGGGGTATTGACACTGAAGCTTTCTTT | CASSTGGIDTEAFF
TRBD1 | NA | TRBJ2-2 | TRBV6-1 | TGTGCCAGCAGTGAGAACAGGGGTTACACCGGGGAGCTGTTTTTT | CASSENRGYTGELFF
TRBD1 | few | TRBJ1-2 | TRBV30 | TGTGCCTGGAGTTTCGGACAGGGGGAAGGCTACACCTTC | CAWSFGQGEGYTF
TRBD1 | NA | TRBJ1-2 | TRBV19 | TGTGCCAGTAGTCCTCGGGACAGACCCCTGGGAGGCTACACCTTC | CASSPRDRPLGGYTF
TRBD1 | NA | TRBJ1-6 | TRBV6-1 | TGTGCCAGCAGTGCTACAGGGGGCGCGAAGGGAAATTCACCCCTCCACTTT | CASSATGGAKGNSPLHF
TRBD1 | NA | TRBJ1-2 | TRBV30 | TGTGCCTGGAGACGGGACAGACCCTATGGCTACACCTTC | CAWRRDRPYGYTF
TRBD1 | NA | TRBJ1-6 | TRBV5-4 | TGTGCCAGCAGCTGGGGACAGGGTAATTCACCCCTCCACTTT | CASSWGQGNSPLHF
TRBD1 | NA | TRBJ1-2 | TRBV7-9 | TGTGCCAGCAGCCCACCGGGACAGGGTGGAGGCTACACCTTC | CASSPPGQGGGYTF
NA | once | TRBJ2-1 | TRBV7-2 | TGTGCCAGCAACTCACGACGGTTTGAGCAGTTCTTC | CASNSRRFEQFF
TRBD2 | NA | TRBJ2-5 | TRBV5-4 | TGTGCCAGCAGCCCAGCGGGGGGGGAGACCCAGTACTTC | CASSPAGGETQYF
TRBD2 | NA | TRBJ2-1 | TRBV7-3 | TGTGCCAGCAGCCCTACTAGCGGGGGGTACAATGAGCAGTTCTTC | CASSPTSGGYNEQFF
NA | NA | TRBJ1-2 | TRBV4-1 | TGCGCCAGCAGCCAAGGGATAACAGCTAACTATGGCTACACCTTC | CASSQGITANYGYTF
NA | once | TRBJ2-3 | TRBV30 | TGTGCCTGGAGTGGTGGGAACACAGATACGCAGTATTTT | CAWSGGNTDTQYF